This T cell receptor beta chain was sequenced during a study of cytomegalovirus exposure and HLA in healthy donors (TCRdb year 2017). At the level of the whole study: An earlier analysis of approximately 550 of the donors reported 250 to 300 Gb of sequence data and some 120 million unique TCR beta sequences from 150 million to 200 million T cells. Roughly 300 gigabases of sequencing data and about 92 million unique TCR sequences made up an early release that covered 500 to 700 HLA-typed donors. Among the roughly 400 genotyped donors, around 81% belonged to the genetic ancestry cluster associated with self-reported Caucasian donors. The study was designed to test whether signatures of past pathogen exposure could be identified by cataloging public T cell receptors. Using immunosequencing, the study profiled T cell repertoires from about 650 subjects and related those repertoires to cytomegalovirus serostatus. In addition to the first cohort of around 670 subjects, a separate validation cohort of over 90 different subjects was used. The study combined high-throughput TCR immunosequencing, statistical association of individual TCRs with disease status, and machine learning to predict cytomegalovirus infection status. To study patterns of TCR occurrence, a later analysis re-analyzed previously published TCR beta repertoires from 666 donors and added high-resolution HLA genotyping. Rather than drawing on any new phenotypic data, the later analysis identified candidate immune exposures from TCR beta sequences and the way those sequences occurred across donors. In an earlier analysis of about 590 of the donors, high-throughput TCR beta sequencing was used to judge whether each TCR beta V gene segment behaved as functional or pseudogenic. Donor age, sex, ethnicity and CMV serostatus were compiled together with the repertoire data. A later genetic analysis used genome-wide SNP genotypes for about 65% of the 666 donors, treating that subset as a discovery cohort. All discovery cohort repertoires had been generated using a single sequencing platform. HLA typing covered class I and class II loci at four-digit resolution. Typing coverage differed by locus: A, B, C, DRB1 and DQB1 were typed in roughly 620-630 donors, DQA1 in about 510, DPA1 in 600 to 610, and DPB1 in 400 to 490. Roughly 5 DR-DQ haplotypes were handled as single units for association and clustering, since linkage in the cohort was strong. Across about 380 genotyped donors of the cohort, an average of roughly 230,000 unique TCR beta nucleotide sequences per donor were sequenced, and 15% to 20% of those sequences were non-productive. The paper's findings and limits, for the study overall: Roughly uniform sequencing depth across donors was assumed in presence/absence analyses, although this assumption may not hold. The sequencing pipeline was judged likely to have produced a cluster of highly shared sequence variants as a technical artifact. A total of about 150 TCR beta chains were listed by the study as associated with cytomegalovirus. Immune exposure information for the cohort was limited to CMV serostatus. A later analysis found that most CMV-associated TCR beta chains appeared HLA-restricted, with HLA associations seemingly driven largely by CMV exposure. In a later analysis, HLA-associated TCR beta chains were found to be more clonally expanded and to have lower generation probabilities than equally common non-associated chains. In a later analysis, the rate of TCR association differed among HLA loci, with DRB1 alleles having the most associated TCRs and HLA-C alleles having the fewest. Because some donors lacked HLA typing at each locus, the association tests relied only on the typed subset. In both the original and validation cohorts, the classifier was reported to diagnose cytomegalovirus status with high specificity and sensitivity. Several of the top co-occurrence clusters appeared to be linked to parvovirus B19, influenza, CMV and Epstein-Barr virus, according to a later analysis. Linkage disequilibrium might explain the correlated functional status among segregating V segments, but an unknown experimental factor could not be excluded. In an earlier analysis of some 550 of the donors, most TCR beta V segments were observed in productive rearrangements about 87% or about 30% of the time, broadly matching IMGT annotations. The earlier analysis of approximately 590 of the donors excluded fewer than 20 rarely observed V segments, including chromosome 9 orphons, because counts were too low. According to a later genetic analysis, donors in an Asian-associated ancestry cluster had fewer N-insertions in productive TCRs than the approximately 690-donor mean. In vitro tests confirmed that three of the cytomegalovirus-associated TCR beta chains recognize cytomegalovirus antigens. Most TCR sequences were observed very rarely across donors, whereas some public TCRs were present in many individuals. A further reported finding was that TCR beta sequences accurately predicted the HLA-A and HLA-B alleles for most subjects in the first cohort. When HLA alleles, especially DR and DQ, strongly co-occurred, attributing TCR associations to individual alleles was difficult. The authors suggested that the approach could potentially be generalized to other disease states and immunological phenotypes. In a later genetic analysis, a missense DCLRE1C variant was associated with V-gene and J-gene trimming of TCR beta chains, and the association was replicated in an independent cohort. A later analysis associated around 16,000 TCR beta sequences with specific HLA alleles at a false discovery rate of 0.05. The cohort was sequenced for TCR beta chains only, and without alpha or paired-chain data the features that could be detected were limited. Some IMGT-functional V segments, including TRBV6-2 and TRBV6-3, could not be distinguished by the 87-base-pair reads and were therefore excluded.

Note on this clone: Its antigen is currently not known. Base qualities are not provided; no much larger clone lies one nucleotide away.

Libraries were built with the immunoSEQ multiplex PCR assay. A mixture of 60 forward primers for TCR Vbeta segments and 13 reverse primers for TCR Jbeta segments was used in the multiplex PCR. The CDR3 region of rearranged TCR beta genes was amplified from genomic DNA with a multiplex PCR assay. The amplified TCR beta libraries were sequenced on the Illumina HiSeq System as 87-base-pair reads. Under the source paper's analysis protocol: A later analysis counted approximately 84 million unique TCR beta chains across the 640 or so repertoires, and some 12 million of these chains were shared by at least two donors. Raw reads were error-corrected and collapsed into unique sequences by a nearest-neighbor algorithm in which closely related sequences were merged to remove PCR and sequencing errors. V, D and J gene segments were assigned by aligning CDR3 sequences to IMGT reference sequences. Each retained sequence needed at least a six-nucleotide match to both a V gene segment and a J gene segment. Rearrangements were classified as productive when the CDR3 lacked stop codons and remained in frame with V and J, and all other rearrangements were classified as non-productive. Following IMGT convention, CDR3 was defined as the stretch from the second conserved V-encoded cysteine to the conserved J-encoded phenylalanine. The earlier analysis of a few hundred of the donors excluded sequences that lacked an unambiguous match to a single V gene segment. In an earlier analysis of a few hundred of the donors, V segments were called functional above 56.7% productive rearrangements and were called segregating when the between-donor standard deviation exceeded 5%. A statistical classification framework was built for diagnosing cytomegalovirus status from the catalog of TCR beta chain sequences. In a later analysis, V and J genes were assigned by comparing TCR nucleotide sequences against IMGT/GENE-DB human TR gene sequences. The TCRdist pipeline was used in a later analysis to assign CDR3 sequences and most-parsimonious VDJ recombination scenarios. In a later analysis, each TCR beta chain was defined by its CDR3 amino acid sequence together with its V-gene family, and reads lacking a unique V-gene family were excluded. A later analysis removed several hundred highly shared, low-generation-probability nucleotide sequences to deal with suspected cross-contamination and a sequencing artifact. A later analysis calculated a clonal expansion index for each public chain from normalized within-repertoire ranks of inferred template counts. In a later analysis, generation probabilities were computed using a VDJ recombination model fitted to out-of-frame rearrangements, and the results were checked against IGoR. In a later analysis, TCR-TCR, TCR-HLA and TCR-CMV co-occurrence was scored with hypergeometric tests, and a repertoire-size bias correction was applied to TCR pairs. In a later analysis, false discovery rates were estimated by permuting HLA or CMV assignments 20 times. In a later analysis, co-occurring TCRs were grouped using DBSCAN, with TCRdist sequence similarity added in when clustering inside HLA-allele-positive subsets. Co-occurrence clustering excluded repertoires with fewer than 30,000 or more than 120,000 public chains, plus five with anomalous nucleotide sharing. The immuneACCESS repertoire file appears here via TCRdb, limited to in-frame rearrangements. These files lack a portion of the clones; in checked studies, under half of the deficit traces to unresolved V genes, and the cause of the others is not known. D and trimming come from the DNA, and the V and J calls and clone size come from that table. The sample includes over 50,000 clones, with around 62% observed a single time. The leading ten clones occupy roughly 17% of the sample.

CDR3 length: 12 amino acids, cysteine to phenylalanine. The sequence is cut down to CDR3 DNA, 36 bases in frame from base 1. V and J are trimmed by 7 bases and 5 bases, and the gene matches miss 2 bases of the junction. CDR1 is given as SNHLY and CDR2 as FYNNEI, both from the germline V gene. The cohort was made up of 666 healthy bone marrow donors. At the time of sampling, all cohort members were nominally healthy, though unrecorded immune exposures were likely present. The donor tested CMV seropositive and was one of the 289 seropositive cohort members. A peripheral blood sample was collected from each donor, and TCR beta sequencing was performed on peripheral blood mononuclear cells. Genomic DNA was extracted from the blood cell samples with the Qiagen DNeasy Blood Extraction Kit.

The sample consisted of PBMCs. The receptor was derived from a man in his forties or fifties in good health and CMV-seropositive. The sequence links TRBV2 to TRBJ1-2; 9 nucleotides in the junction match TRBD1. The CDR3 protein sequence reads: CASNGQGYGYTF. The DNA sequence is TGTGCCAGCAACGGACAGGGGTATGGCTACACCTTC. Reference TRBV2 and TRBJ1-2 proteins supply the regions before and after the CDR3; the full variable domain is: EPEVTQTPSHQVTQMGQEVILRCVPISNHLYFYWYRQILGQKVEFLVSFYNNEISEKSEIFDDQFSVERPDGSNFTLKIRSTKLEDSAMYFCASNGQGYGYTFGSGTRLTVV.